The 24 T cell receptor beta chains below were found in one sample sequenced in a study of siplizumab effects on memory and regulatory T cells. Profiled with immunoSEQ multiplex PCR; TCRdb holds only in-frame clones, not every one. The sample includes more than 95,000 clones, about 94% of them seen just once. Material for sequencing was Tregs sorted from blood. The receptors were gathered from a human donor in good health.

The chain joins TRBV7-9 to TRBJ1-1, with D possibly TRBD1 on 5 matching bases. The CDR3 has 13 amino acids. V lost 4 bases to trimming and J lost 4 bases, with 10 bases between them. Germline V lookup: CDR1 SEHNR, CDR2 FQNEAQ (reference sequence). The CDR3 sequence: CASSSRESTEAFF. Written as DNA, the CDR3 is TGTGCCAGCAGCTCCAGGGAGAGCACTGAAGCTTTCTTT. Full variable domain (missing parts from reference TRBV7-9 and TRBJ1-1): DTGVSQNPRHKITKRGQNVTFRCDPISEHNRLYWYRQTLGQGPEFLTYFQNEAQLEKSRLLSDRFSAERPKGSFSTLEIQRTEQGDSAMYLCASSSRESTEAFFGQGTRLTVV.

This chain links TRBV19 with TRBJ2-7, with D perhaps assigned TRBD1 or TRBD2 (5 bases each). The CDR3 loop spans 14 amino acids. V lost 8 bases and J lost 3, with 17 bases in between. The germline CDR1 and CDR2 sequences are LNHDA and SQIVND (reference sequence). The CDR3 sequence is CASRPRDGRYEQYF. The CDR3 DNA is TGTGCCAGTCGTCCAAGGGACGGCCGCTACGAGCAGTACTTC.

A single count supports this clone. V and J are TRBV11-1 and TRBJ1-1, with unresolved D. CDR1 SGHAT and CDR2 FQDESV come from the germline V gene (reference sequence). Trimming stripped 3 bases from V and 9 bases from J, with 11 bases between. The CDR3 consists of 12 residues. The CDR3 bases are TGTGCCAGCAGCTTGGAACAGACGAAAGCTTTCTTT. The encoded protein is CASSLEQTKAFF.

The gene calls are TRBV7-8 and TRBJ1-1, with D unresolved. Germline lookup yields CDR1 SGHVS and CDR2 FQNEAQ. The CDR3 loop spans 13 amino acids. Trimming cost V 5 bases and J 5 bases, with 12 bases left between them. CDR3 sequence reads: CASSLGVGTEAFF. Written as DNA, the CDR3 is TGTGCCAGCAGCCTCGGGGTAGGGACTGAAGCTTTCTTT.

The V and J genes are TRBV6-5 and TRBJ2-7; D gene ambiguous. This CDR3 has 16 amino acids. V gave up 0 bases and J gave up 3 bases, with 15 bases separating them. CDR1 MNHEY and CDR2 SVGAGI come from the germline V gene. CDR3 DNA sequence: TGTGCCAGCAGTTACTCCTCCGGGCACCCCTTCTACGAGCAGTACTTC. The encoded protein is CASSYSSGHPFYEQYF.

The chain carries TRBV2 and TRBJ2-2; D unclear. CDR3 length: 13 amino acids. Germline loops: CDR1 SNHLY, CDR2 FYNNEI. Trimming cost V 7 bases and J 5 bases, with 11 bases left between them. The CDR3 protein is CASILGGTGELFF. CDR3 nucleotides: TGTGCCAGCATCTTGGGCGGTACCGGGGAGCTGTTTTTT.

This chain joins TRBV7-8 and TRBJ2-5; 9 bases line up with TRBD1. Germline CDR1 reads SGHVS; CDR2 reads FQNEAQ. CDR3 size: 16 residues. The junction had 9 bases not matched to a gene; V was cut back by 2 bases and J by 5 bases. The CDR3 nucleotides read TGTGCCAGCAGCTTACTTTGGGGACAGGGTACGGAGACCCAGTACTTC. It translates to CASSLLWGQGTETQYF.

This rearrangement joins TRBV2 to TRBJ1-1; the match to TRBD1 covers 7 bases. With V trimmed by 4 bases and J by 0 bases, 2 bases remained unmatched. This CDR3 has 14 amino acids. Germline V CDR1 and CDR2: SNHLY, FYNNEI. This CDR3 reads CASSGDSMNTEAFF. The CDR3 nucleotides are TGTGCCAGCAGTGGGGACAGCATGAACACTGAAGCTTTCTTT.

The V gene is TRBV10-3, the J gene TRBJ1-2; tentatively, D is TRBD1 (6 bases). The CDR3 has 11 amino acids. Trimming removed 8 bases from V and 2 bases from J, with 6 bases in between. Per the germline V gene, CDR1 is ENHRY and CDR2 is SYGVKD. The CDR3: CAIGQNYGYTF. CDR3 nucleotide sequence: TGTGCCATCGGACAGAACTATGGCTACACCTTC.

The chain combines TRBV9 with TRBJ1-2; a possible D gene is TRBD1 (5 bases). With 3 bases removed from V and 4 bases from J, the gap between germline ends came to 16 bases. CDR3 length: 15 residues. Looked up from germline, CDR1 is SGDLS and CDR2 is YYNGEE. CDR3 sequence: CASSAEPGPSYGYTF. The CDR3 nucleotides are TGTGCCAGCAGCGCCGAGCCGGGACCCAGCTATGGCTACACCTTC.

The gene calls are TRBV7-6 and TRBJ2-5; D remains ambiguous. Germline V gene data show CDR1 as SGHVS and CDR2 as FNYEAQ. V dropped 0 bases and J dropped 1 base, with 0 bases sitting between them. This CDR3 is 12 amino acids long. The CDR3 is CASSLAQETQYF. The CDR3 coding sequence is TGTGCCAGCAGCTTAGCCCAAGAGACCCAGTACTTC.

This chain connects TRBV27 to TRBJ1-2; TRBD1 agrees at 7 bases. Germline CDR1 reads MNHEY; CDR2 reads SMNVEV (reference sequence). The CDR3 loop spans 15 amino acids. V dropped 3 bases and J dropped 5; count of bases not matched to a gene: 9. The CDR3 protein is CASSFSTGAQYGYTF. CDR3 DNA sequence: TGTGCCAGCAGTTTCAGTACAGGGGCCCAATATGGCTACACCTTC.

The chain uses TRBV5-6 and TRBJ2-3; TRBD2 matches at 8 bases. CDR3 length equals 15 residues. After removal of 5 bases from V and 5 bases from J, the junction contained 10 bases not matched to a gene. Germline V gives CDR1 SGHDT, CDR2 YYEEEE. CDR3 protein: CASSPRRGAVDTQYF. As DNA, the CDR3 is TGTGCCAGCAGTCCGCGGCGGGGGGCTGTAGATACGCAGTATTTT.

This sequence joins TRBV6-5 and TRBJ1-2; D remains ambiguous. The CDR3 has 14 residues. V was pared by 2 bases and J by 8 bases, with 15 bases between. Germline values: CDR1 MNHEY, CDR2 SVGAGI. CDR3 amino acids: CASSYQPGMGGYTF. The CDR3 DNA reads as TGTGCCAGCAGTTACCAACCGGGCATGGGGGGCTACACCTTC.

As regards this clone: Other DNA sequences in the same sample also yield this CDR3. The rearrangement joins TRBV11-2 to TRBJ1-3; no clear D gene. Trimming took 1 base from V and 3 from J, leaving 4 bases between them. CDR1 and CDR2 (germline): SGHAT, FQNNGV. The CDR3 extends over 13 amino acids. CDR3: CASSLVGGNTIYF. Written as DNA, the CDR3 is TGTGCCAGCAGCTTAGTGGGTGGAAACACCATATATTTT.

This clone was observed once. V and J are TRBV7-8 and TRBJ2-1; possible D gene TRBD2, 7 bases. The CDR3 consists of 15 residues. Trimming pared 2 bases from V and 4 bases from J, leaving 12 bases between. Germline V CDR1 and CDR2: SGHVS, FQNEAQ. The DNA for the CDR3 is TGTGCCAGCAGCTTATACAGCGGGACATACAATGAGCAGTTCTTC. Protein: CASSLYSGTYNEQFF. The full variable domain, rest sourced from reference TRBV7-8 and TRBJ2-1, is GAGVSQSPRYKVAKRGQDVALRCDPISGHVSLFWYQQALGQGPEFLTYFQNEAQLDKSGLPSDRFFAERPEGSVSTLKIQRTQQEDSAVYLCASSLYSGTYNEQFFGPGTRLTVL.

CDR3 protein: CASSETRLYGYTF. The CDR3, as DNA: TGTGCCAGCAGCGAAACACGGCTCTATGGCTACACCTTC. The chain has TRBV5-6 and TRBJ1-2; the D is unclear. The CDR3 spans 13 residues. V was pared by 4 bases and J by 4 bases, with 11 bases between. Germline CDR1 and CDR2: SGHDT and YYEEEE. Full variable domain (remainder filled in from reference TRBV5-6 and TRBJ1-2): DAGVTQSPTHLIKTRGQQVTLRCSPKSGHDTVSWYQQALGQGPQFIFQYYEEEERQRGNFPDRFSGHQFPNYSSELNVNALLLGDSALYLCASSETRLYGYTFGSGTRLTVV.

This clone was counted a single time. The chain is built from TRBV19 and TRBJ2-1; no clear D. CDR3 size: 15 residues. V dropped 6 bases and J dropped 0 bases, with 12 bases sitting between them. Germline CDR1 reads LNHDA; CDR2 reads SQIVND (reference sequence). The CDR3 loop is CASRLAGSSYNEQFF. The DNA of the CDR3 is TGTGCCAGTAGGTTGGCAGGTAGCTCCTACAATGAGCAGTTCTTC. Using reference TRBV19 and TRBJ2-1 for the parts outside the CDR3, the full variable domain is DGGITQSPKYLFRKEGQNVTLSCEQNLNHDAMYWYRQDPGQGLRLIYYSQIVNDFQKGDIAEGYSVSREKKESFPLTVTSAQKNPTAFYLCASRLAGSSYNEQFFGPGTRLTVL.

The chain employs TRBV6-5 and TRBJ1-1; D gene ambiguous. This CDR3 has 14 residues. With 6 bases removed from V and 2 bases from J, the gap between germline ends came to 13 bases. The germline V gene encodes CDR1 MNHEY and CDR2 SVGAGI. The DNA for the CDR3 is TGTGCCAGCAGCCCGTTACCAGCAAACACTGAAGCTTTCTTT. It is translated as CASSPLPANTEAFF.

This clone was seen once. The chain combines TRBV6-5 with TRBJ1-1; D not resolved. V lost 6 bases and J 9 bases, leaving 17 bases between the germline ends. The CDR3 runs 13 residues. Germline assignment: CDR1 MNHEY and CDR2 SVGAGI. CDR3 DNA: TGTGCCAGCAGGCCACCCAACTCGGGGAAAGCTTTCTTT. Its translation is CASRPPNSGKAFF.

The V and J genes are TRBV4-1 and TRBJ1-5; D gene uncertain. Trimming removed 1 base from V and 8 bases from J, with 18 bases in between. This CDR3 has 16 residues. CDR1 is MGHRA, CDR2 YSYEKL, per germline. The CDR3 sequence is CASSQGFRTVLEPQHF. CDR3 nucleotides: TGCGCCAGCAGCCAAGGTTTCCGTACTGTGTTGGAGCCCCAGCATTTT.

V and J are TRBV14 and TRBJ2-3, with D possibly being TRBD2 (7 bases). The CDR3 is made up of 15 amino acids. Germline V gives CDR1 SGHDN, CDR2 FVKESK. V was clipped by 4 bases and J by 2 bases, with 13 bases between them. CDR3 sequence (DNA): TGTGCCAGCAGCCTTTGGGGGGGGGCCACAGATACGCAGTATTTT. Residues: CASSLWGGATDTQYF.

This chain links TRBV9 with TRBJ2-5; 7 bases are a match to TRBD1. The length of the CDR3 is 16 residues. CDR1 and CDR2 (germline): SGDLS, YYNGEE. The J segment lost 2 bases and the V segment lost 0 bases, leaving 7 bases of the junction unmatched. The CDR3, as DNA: TGTGCCAGCAGCGTAGGCCCCACAGGGGTTCAAGAGACCCAGTACTTC. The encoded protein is CASSVGPTGVQETQYF.

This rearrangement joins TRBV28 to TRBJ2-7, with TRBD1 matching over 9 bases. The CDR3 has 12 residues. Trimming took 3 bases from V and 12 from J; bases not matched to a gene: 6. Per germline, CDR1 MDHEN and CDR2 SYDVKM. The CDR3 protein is CASSLGDRARYF. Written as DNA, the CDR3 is TGTGCCAGCAGTTTGGGGGACAGGGCACGGTACTTC. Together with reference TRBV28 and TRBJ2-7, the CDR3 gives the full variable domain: DVKVTQSSRYLVKRTGEKVFLECVQDMDHENMFWYRQDPGLGLRLIYFSYDVKMKEKGDIPEGYSVSREKKERFSLILESASTNQTSMYLCASSLGDRARYFGPGTRLTVT.